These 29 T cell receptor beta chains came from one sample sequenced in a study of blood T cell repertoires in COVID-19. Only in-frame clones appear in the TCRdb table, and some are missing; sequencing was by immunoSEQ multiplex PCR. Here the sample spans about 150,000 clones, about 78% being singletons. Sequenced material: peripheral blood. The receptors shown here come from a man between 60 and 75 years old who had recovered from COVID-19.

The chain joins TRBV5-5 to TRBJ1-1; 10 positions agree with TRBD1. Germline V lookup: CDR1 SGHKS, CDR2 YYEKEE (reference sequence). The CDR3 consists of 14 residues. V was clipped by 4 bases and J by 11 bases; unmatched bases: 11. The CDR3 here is CASSGSGDRGGAFF. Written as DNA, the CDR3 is TGTGCCAGCAGCGGCTCCGGGGACAGGGGTGGTGCTTTCTTT.

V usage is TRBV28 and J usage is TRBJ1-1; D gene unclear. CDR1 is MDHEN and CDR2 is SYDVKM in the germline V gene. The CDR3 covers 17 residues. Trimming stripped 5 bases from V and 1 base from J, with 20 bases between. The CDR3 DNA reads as TGTGCCAGCAGTCTCCCCTGGTCAAGACTAAGGAACACTGAAGCTTTCTTT. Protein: CASSLPWSRLRNTEAFF.

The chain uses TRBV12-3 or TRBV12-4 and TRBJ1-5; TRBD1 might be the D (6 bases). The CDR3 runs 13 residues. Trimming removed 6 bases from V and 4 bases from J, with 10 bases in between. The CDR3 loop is CASSAGQNQPQHF. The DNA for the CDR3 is TGTGCCAGCAGCGCCGGACAGAATCAGCCCCAGCATTTT.

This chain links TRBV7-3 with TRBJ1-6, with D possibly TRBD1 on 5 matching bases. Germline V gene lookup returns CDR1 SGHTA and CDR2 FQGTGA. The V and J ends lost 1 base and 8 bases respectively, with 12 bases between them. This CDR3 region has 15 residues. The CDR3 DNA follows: TGTGCCAGCAGCTTAAACCAGGGCCGGGATTCACCCCTCCACTTT. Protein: CASSLNQGRDSPLHF.

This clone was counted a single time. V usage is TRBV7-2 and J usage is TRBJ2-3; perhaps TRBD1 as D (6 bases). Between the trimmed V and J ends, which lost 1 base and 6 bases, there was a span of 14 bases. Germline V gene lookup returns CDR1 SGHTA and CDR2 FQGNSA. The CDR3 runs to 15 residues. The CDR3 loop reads CASSLGGGGWDTQYF. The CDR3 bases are TGTGCCAGCAGCTTAGGAGGGGGTGGATGGGATACGCAGTATTTT.

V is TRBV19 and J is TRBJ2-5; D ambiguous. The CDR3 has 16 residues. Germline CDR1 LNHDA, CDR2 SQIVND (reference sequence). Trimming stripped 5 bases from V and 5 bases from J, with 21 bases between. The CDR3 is CASSPRFAPSGETQYF. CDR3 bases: TGTGCCAGTAGTCCTAGGTTTGCTCCTTCCGGGGAGACCCAGTACTTC. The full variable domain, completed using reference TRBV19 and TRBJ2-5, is DGGITQSPKYLFRKEGQNVTLSCEQNLNHDAMYWYRQDPGQGLRLIYYSQIVNDFQKGDIAEGYSVSREKKESFPLTVTSAQKNPTAFYLCASSPRFAPSGETQYFGPGTRLLVL.

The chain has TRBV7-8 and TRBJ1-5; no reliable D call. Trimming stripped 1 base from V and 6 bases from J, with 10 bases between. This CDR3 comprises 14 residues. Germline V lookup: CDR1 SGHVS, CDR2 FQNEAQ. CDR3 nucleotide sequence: TGTGCCAGCAGCTTAGTTCCCGGGGTTCAGCCCCAGCATTTT. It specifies CASSLVPGVQPQHF.

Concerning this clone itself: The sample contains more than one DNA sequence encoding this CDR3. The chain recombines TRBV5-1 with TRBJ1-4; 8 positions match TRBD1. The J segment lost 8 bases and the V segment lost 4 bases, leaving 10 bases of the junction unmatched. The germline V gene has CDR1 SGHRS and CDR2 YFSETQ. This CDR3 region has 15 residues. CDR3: CASSHETGGEEKLFF. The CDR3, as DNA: TGCGCCAGCAGCCACGAAACAGGGGGTGAAGAAAAACTGTTTTTT.

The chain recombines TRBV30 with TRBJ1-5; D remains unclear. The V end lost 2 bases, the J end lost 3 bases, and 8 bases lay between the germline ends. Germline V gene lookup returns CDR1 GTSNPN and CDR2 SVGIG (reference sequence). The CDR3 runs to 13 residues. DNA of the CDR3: TGTGCCTGGAGTACGGGTTCCAATCAGCCCCAGCATTTT. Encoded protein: CAWSTGSNQPQHF.

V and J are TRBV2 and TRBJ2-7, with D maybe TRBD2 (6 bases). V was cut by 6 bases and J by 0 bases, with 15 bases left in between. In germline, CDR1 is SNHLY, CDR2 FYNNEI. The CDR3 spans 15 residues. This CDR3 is CASRALGLFSYEQYF. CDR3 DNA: TGTGCCAGCAGGGCACTGGGACTCTTCTCCTACGAGCAGTACTTC.

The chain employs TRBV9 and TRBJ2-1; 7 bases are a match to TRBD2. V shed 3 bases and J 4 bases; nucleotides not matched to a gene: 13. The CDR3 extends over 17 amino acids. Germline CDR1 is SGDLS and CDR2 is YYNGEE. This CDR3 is CASSDPLVGGPYNEQFF. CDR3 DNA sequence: TGTGCCAGCAGCGACCCCTTGGTGGGAGGGCCTTACAATGAGCAGTTCTTC.

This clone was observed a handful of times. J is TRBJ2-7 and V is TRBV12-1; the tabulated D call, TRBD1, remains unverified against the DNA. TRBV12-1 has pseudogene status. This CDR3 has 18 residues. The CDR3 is CASSSAKQGAVHPYEQYF. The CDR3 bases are TGTGCCAGCAGCTCCGCAAAACAGGGGGCCGTTCACCCCTACGAGCAGTACTTC.

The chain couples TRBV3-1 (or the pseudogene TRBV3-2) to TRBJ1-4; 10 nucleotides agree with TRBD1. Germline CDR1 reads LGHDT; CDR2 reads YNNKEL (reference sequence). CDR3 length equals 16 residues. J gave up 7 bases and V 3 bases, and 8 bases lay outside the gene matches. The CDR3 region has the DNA TGTGCCAGCAGCCATCGCCGGGACAGGGGTTTTGAAAAACTGTTTTTT. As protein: CASSHRRDRGFEKLFF.

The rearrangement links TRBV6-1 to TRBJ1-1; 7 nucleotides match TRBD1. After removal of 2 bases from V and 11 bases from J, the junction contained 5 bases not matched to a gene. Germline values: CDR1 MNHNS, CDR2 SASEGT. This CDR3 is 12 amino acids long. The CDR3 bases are TGTGCCAGCAGTGAATTAGGGGGCTCGGCTTTCTTT. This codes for CASSELGGSAFF.

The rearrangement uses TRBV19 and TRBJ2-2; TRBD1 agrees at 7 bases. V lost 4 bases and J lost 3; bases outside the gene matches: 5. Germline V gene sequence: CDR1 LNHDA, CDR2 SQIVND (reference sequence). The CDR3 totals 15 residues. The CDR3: CASSKQGSDTGELFF. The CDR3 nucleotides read TGTGCCAGTAGTAAACAGGGGTCCGACACCGGGGAGCTGTTTTTT. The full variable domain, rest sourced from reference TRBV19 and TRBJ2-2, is DGGITQSPKYLFRKEGQNVTLSCEQNLNHDAMYWYRQDPGQGLRLIYYSQIVNDFQKGDIAEGYSVSREKKESFPLTVTSAQKNPTAFYLCASSKQGSDTGELFFGEGSRLTVL.

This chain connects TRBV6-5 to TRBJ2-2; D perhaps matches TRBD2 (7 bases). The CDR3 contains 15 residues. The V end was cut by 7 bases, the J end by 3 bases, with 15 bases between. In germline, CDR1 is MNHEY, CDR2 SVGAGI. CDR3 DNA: TGTGCCAGCAATGGAGGGGGGGGCTACACCGGGGAGCTGTTTTTT. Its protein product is CASNGGGGYTGELFF.

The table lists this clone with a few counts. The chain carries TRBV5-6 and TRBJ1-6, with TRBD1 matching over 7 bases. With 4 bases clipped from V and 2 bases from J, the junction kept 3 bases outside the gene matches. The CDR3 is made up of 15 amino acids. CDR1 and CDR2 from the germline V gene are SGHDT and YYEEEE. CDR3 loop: CASSVGQPYNSPLHF. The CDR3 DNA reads TGTGCCAGCAGCGTGGGACAGCCCTATAATTCACCCCTCCACTTT.

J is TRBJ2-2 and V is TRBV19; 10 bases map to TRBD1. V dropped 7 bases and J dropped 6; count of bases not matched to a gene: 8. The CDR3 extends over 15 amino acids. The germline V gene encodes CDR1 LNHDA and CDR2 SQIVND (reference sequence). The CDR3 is CASKGDRGTAGELFF. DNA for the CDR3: TGTGCCAGTAAGGGGGACAGGGGTACAGCCGGGGAGCTGTTTTTT.

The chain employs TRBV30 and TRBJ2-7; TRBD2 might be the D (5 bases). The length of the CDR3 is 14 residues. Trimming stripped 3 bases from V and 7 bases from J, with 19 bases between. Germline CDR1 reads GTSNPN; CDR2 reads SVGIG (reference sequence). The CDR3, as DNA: TGTGCCTGGAGCCGGAGTACTACTACGGGAGAGCAGTACTTC. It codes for CAWSRSTTTGEQYF.

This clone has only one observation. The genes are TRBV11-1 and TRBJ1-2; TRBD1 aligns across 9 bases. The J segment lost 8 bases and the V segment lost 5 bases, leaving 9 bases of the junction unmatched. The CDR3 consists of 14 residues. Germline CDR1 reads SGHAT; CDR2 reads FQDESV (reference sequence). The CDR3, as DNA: TGTGCCAGCAGCCCTCTTGACAGGGGGTACGGCTACACCTTC. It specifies CASSPLDRGYGYTF. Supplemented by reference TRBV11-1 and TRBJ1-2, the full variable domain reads EAEVAQSPRYKITEKSQAVAFWCDPISGHATLYWYRQILGQGPELLVQFQDESVVDDSQLPKDRFSAERLKGVDSTLKIQPAELGDSAMYLCASSPLDRGYGYTFGSGTRLTVV.

As DNA, the CDR3 is TGTGCCAGCAGCCGGGCTAACAGGGGCCCCCAGGAGACCCAGTACTTC. This codes for CASSRANRGPQETQYF. The chain joins TRBV5-6 to TRBJ2-5; 7 bases match TRBD1. Germline lookup yields CDR1 SGHDT and CDR2 YYEEEE. With V trimmed by 4 bases and J by 5 bases, 14 bases remained unmatched. CDR3 size: 16 residues.

In nucleotides, the CDR3 is TGCGCCAGCAGCTTGGGGCAGGGCCGTAATTCACCCCTCCACTTT. This gives the protein CASSLGQGRNSPLHF. The V and J genes are TRBV5-1 and TRBJ1-6, with a tentative D call TRBD1 (5 bases). CDR1 is SGHRS, CDR2 YFSETQ, per germline. This CDR3 is 15 amino acids long. V shed 0 bases and J shed 6 bases, with 10 bases lying between them.

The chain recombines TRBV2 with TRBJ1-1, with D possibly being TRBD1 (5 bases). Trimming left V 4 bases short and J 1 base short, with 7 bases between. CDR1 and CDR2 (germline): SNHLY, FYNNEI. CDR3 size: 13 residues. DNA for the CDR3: TGTGCCAGCAGTGTTACAGGGAACACTGAAGCTTTCTTT. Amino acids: CASSVTGNTEAFF.

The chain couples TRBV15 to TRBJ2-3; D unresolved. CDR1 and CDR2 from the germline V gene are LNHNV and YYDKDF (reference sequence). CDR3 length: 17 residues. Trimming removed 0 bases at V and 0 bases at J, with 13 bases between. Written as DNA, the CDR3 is TGTGCCACCAGCAGAGATCGACTCGCACGTAGCACAGATACGCAGTATTTT. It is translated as CATSRDRLARSTDTQYF.

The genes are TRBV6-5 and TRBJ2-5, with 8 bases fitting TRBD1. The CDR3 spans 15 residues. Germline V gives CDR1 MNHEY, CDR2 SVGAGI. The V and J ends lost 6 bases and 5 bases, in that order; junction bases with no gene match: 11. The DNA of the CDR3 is TGTGCCAGCAGGGGGACAGGTCTTTCCCGGGAGACCCAGTACTTC. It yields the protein CASRGTGLSRETQYF.

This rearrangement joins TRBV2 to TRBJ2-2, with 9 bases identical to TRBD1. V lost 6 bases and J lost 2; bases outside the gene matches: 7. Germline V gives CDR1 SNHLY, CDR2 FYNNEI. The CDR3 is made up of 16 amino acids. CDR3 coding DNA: TGTGCCAGCAGGGAGGACAGGGGTAGAAACACCGGGGAGCTGTTTTTT. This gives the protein CASREDRGRNTGELFF.

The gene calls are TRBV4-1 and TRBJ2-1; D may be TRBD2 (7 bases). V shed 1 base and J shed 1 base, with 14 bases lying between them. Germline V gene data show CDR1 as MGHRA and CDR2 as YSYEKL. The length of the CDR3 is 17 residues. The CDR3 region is CASSQAVRGASYNEQFF. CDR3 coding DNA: TGCGCCAGCAGCCAAGCTGTTCGGGGGGCTTCCTACAATGAGCAGTTCTTC.

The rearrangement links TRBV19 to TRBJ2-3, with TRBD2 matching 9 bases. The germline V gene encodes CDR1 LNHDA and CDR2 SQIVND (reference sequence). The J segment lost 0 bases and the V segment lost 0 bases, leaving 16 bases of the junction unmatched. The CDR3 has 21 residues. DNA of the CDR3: TGTGCCAGTAGTATAGATCGCGGACTAGCGATCTCGTACGGGAGCACAGATACGCAGTATTTT. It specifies CASSIDRGLAISYGSTDTQYF.

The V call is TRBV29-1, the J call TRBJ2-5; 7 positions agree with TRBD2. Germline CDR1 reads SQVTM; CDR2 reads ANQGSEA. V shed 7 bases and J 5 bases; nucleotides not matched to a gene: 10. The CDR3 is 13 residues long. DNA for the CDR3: TGCAGCGGGGCCCAGGTCGGGAGGGAGACCCAGTACTTC. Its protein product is CSGAQVGRETQYF.